Below are 23 T cell receptor beta chains sequenced from a single sample in a study of blood T cells in healthy people across ages. A sample-barcoded 5' primer and a J-beta primer mix were used in a second PCR of about 6 to 12 cycles. Each CDR3 protein gets one entry after TCRdb re-called the 5' RACE reads with MiXCR. The sample lists around 940,000 distinct CDR3 sequences; 51% were seen once. Sequenced sample: blood. Receptors were obtained from a woman aged 60-75 years in good health.

The chain employs TRBV27 and TRBJ1-6; D is unclear. Germline V CDR1 and CDR2: MNHEY, SMNVEV (reference sequence). The CDR3 length is 14 residues. V was trimmed by 3 bases and J by 6 bases, leaving 9 bases between them. CDR3 sequence reads: CASSLAQINSPLHF. The CDR3 DNA reads TGTGCCAGCAGTTTGGCCCAGATTAATTCACCCCTCCACTTT.

This chain links TRBV18 with TRBJ1-6; no definite D call. V shed 3 bases and J shed 9 bases, with 12 bases lying between them. The CDR3 is made up of 14 amino acids. Germline V gives CDR1 KGHSH, CDR2 LQKENI. In DNA form, the CDR3 reads TGTGCCAGCTCACCTGAAATGCGGACTTCACCCCTCCACTTT. Its protein is CASSPEMRTSPLHF. Combining the CDR3 with reference TRBV18 and TRBJ1-6 gives the whole variable domain NAGVMQNPRHLVRRRGQEARLRCSPMKGHSHVYWYRQLPEEGLKFMVYLQKENIIDESGMPKERFSAEFPKEGPSILRIQQVVRGDSAAYFCASSPEMRTSPLHFGNGTRLTVT.

CDR3 sequence: CASRREGLGYGYTF. In DNA, the CDR3 is TGTGCCAGCAGGAGGGAGGGCCTTGGCTATGGCTACACCTTC. The chain couples TRBV12-3 or TRBV12-4 to TRBJ1-2; the D is unclear. V shed 6 bases and J shed 4 bases, with 15 bases lying between them. CDR3 length equals 14 residues.

Concerning this clonotype: The germline gene is not matched at one end of the junction; a read error may be the cause. The gene calls are TRBV10-1 and TRBJ2-3; tentatively, D is TRBD1 (5 bases). Germline V gene data show CDR1 as WNHNN and CDR2 as SYGVQD (reference sequence). The CDR3 sequence is 14 residues long. CDR3 sequence reads: CASSVFQGADTRYF. The CDR3 coding sequence is TGCGCCAGCAGTGTCTTCCAGGGTGCAGATACGCGGTATTTT.

The chain couples TRBV10-3 to TRBJ1-1, with D perhaps matching TRBD1 (5 bases). The V and J ends lost 4 bases and 10 bases respectively, with 13 bases between them. The V gene's germline CDR1 is ENHRY and CDR2 SYGVKD. The CDR3 length is 12 residues. CDR3 in DNA: TGTGCCATCAGTGGAAACCGGGACGGAGCTTTCTTT. Its protein is CAISGNRDGAFF.

Points on this clonotype: No DNA is shown, since the ends of the CDR3 on it are uncertain; the CDR3 is the one TCRdb lists. The CDR3: CSVGAGTGPSGANVRTF. The chain joins TRBV29-1 to TRBJ2-6; the DNA was not used to check the table's D call, TRBD1. The CDR3 is 17 amino acids long, termini counted. The germline CDR1 and CDR2 sequences are SQVTM and ANQGSEA.

The V and J genes are TRBV24-1 and TRBJ2-1; D is perhaps TRBD1 (6 bases). Germline V gene data show CDR1 as KGHDR and CDR2 as SFDVKD. The CDR3 runs to 14 residues. Trimming left V 7 bases short and J 8 bases short, with 17 bases between. The CDR3 nucleotides read TGTGCCACCAGCGAACCTACAGGGAGCGATGAGCAGTTCTTC. It encodes CATSEPTGSDEQFF.

The chain joins TRBV2 to TRBJ1-2, with D unclear. V was trimmed by 5 bases and J by 2 bases, leaving 15 bases between them. The CDR3 is 15 amino acids. Germline V gives CDR1 SNHLY, CDR2 FYNNEI. The CDR3 DNA reads TGTGCCAGCAGTTCACCGGGCACACTAAACTATGGCTACACCTTC. Translating it yields CASSSPGTLNYGYTF. Looking up the rest from reference TRBV2 and TRBJ1-2 gives the full variable domain: EPEVTQTPSHQVTQMGQEVILRCVPISNHLYFYWYRQILGQKVEFLVSFYNNEISEKSEIFDDQFSVERPDGSNFTLKIRSTKLEDSAMYFCASSSPGTLNYGYTFGSGTRLTVV.

This clonotype came up a few times. The genes are TRBV12-3 or TRBV12-4 and TRBJ2-5; 11 positions match TRBD2. This CDR3 comprises 14 residues. V shed 4 bases and J 11 bases; nucleotides not matched to a gene: 9. The CDR3 loop reads CASSSLAGDVEQYF. The CDR3 bases are TGTGCCAGCAGTTCACTAGCGGGAGACGTTGAGCAGTACTTC.

This clonotype appeared a few times. CDR3 sequence reads: CASSGLRRIQEETQYF. CDR3 sequence (DNA): TGTGCCAGCAGTGGACTCCGGAGAATTCAAGAAGAGACCCAGTACTTC. This sequence joins TRBV28 and TRBJ2-5; D is perhaps TRBD2 (5 bases). The V end lost 5 bases, the J end lost 3 bases, and 19 bases lay between the germline ends. The CDR3 runs 16 residues. Germline CDR1 MDHEN, CDR2 SYDVKM.

In its sample, this clonotype was seen a few times. The gene calls are TRBV7-2 and TRBJ2-4; no definite D call. Germline V gene lookup returns CDR1 SGHTA and CDR2 FQGNSA. V was shortened by 5 bases and J by 8 bases, with 13 bases between the two germline ends. There are 13 residues in the CDR3. CDR3 in amino acids: CASSPAAIDIQYF. In DNA form, the CDR3 reads TGTGCCAGCAGCCCCGCGGCCATTGACATTCAGTACTTC.

The CDR3 nucleotides read TGCGCCAGCAGCTTCGCCTTTTCCGACTTCCAAGGGGACGAGCAGTACTTC. Translated: CASSFAFSDFQGDEQYF. The chain recombines TRBV5-1 with TRBJ2-7, with D tentatively TRBD1 (5 bases). Trimming left V 2 bases short and J 5 bases short, with 23 bases between. CDR1 SGHRS and CDR2 YFSETQ come from the germline V gene. This CDR3 contains 17 residues.

This clonotype was observed once. This rearrangement joins TRBV20-1 to TRBJ2-1; TRBD2 agrees at 12 bases. CDR3 length: 20 amino acids. V lost 1 base, J lost 2 bases, and 15 bases stayed unmatched. Germline V gene lookup returns CDR1 DFQATT and CDR2 SNEGSKA (reference sequence). Written as DNA, the CDR3 is TGCAGTGCTAGAGGGGTTCACGGGGCAACTAGCGGGAGGACCTACAATGAGCAGTTCTTC. Protein product: CSARGVHGATSGRTYNEQFF.

The V and J genes are TRBV5-1 and TRBJ2-3; 8 positions match TRBD2. This CDR3 region has 16 residues. CDR1 and CDR2 from the germline V gene are SGHRS and YFSETQ. The V and J ends lost 4 bases and 0 bases, in that order; junction bases with no gene match: 7. The CDR3 region has the DNA TGCGCCAGCAGCACAGGGACTAGTGACAGCACAGATACGCAGTATTTT. The encoded protein is CASSTGTSDSTDTQYF.

This clonotype has only a few counts. This sequence joins TRBV12-3 or TRBV12-4 and TRBJ2-1; no reliable D call. Trimming pared 3 bases from V and 8 bases from J, leaving 5 bases between. CDR3 size: 11 residues. The CDR3 DNA follows: TGTGCCAGCAGTTTTTATCATGAGCAGTTCTTC. Translating gives CASSFYHEQFF.

A word on this clonotype: The junction and the germline gene differ at one end; a read error may be behind it. The gene calls are TRBV4-2 and TRBJ2-3; a possible D gene is TRBD2 (7 bases). This CDR3 region has 16 residues. Germline V gene sequence: CDR1 LGHNA, CDR2 YNFKEQ. The CDR3 DNA sequence: TGTGCCAGCAGCAAATGGACTAGAAGGGACACAGGTACGCAGTATTTT. Translation gives CASSKWTRRDTGTQYF.

The CDR3 region is CASSPDRWEQYF. The DNA for the CDR3 is TGTGCCAGCAGCCCCGACAGGTGGGAGCAGTACTTC. The V gene is TRBV6-2 or TRBV6-3, the J gene TRBJ2-5; possible D gene TRBD1, 6 bases. The V end was cut by 6 bases, the J end by 11 bases, with 16 bases between. Germline V gene lookup returns CDR1 MNHEY and CDR2 SVGEGT. This CDR3 has 12 residues.

The rearrangement uses TRBV11-2 and TRBJ1-1; D is undetermined. The CDR3 sequence is 14 residues long. Germline V CDR1 and CDR2: SGHAT, FQNNGV. The V and J ends lost 5 bases and 1 base respectively, with 11 bases between them. CDR3 nucleotides: TGTGCCAGCAGCCCAAGCATGGCGAACACTGAAGCTTTCTTT. Translated: CASSPSMANTEAFF.

The rearrangement uses TRBV29-1 and TRBJ2-3, with 8 positions matching TRBD2. Trimming removed 6 bases from V and 4 bases from J; junction bases left unmatched: 9. Germline assignment: CDR1 SQVTM and CDR2 ANQGSEA. CDR3 length equals 14 residues. The CDR3 region is CSVTIAGRADTQYF. CDR3 DNA: TGCAGCGTCACTATAGCGGGACGGGCAGATACGCAGTATTTT.

The CDR3 spells CSARGVGLAGAADEQFF. Here the CDR3 DNA reads TGCAGTGCTAGAGGGGTGGGACTAGCGGGGGCCGCTGATGAGCAGTTCTTC. V is TRBV20-1 and J is TRBJ2-1; 14 nucleotides align to TRBD2. Germline loops: CDR1 DFQATT, CDR2 SNEGSKA (reference sequence). J gave up 8 bases and V 1 base, and 10 bases lay outside the gene matches. This CDR3 spans 17 amino acids.

This clonotype was seen repeatedly, ten times or more. The chain links TRBV27 to TRBJ2-3, with D perhaps matching TRBD2 (5 bases). The germline V and J ends were trimmed by 1 base and 6 bases, with 17 bases remaining between them. Germline loops: CDR1 MNHEY, CDR2 SMNVEV (reference sequence). The CDR3 is 16 amino acids. DNA for the CDR3: TGTGCCAGCAGTTTATTGGGCACTCGGGAATGGGATACGCAGTATTTT. Its translation is CASSLLGTREWDTQYF.

Note on this clonotype: A read error may be the cause here, since a much bigger clone is one base away. The chain carries TRBV7-2 and TRBJ2-1, with D maybe TRBD1 (6 bases). Trimming stripped 3 bases from V and 10 bases from J, with 13 bases between. The CDR3 sequence is 13 residues long. In germline, CDR1 is SGHTA, CDR2 FQGNSA. CDR3 in DNA: TGTGCCAGCAGCTTGGGGGCGGGCTACGAGCAGTTCTTC. Protein product: CASSLGAGYEQFF. The full variable domain, completed using reference TRBV7-2 and TRBJ2-1, is GAGVSQSPSNKVTEKGKDVELRCDPISGHTALYWYRQSLGQGLEFLIYFQGNSAPDKSGLPSDRFSAERTGGSVSTLTIQRTQQEDSAVYLCASSLGAGYEQFFGPGTRLTVL.

The rearrangement uses TRBV20-1 and TRBJ1-5; TRBD1 is a possible D gene (5 bases). V gave up 1 base and J gave up 4 bases, with 23 bases separating them. This CDR3 has 18 residues. Germline assignment: CDR1 DFQATT and CDR2 SNEGSKA (reference sequence). CDR3 amino acids: CSARGGRFSGGPNQPQHF. The CDR3 DNA follows: TGCAGTGCTAGAGGGGGGAGGTTCTCGGGGGGACCGAATCAGCCCCAGCATTTT.